These 8 T cell receptor beta chains originate from one sample sequenced in a study of vaccination and CD4 T cells after COVID-19. The antigens of these receptors remain unknown. The Oncomine TCR Beta short-read assay was applied to DNA of cultured CD4+ T cells. TCRdb independently ran MiXCR on the PCR reads; one entry per CDR3 protein. The repertoire holds about 26,000 distinct CDR3 sequences, with 64% as singletons. Regarding treatment: approximately 10-day PBMC culture with coronavirus spike peptide pools or control peptides (ViraFEST assay). Sequenced sample: CD4+ T cells from blood, cultured in vitro. These receptors were taken from a human donor who had recovered from COVID-19.

This clonotype has just a few counts. This chain uses TRBV20-1 with TRBJ2-1, with TRBD2 identical over 8 bases. The germline gives CDR1 DFQATT, CDR2 SNEGSKA (reference sequence). Trimming took 3 bases from V and 6 from J; bases not matched to a gene: 10. The CDR3 is 15 amino acids. CDR3 sequence (DNA): TGCAGTGCTAGTGGTCGGCTAGCGGGTCCCAATGAGCAGTTCTTC. Translating it yields CSASGRLAGPNEQFF.

The chain uses TRBV2 and TRBJ1-5; no clear D. Trimming removed 4 bases at V and 2 bases at J, with 12 bases between. The germline V gene encodes CDR1 SNHLY and CDR2 FYNNEI. This CDR3 spans 15 amino acids. CDR3 sequence: CASSGRATGNQPQHF. In nucleotides, the CDR3 is TGTGCCAGCAGTGGTAGGGCGACGGGCAATCAGCCCCAGCATTTT.

This clonotype has more than one count but fewer than ten. V gene TRBV28 combines with J gene TRBJ1-3, with 7 positions matching TRBD1. Germline V CDR1 and CDR2: MDHEN, SYDVKM. V lost 4 bases and J lost 5; bases outside the gene matches: 11. This CDR3 has 16 residues. The CDR3 reads CASSSTGAVVRNTIYF. The CDR3 DNA reads as TGTGCCAGCAGTTCCACAGGGGCCGTCGTGAGAAACACCATATATTTT. Complete variable domain (other parts from reference TRBV28 and TRBJ1-3): DVKVTQSSRYLVKRTGEKVFLECVQDMDHENMFWYRQDPGLGLRLIYFSYDVKMKEKGDIPEGYSVSREKKERFSLILESASTNQTSMYLCASSSTGAVVRNTIYFGEGSWLTVV.

The table lists this clonotype with a few counts. J is TRBJ1-5 and V is TRBV7-9, with unresolved D. V was shortened by 2 bases and J by 3 bases, with 5 bases between the two germline ends. Germline-derived CDR1 and CDR2 are SEHNR and FQNEAQ (reference sequence). This CDR3 comprises 13 residues. The CDR3 is CASSLHANQPQHF. The CDR3 DNA follows: TGTGCCAGCAGCTTACATGCCAATCAGCCCCAGCATTTT.

This rearrangement joins TRBV30 to TRBJ1-5; D may be TRBD1 (6 bases). Germline CDR1 reads GTSNPN; CDR2 reads SVGIG (reference sequence). Trimming took 5 bases from V and 7 from J, leaving 15 bases between them. This CDR3 has 13 residues. The CDR3 DNA reads as TGTGCCTGGGGGGGGGCTTCTAGCCAGCCCCAGCATTTT. This translates into CAWGGASSQPQHF.

The V gene is TRBV10-1, the J gene TRBJ1-1; 7 positions match TRBD1. The CDR3 is 14 residues long. The J segment lost 4 bases and the V segment lost 5 bases, leaving 7 bases of the junction unmatched. Per the germline V gene, CDR1 is WNHNN and CDR2 is SYGVQD (reference sequence). The CDR3 DNA sequence: TGCGCCAGCAGTTCGACAGGGTTGGGCACTGAAGCTTTCTTT. Protein product: CASSSTGLGTEAFF.

V and J are TRBV27 and TRBJ2-3; TRBD2 matches at 13 bases. Germline CDR1 MNHEY, CDR2 SMNVEV (reference sequence). The ends lost 5 bases at V and 3 bases at J; junction bases unmatched: 8. The CDR3 has 17 amino acids. Here the CDR3 DNA reads TGTGCCAGCAGTCCCTTCCGGACTAGCGGGAGAACAGATACGCAGTATTTT. This codes for CASSPFRTSGRTDTQYF.

The V and J genes are TRBV27 and TRBJ2-7, with unresolved D. With 3 bases removed from V and 3 bases from J, the gap between germline ends came to 9 bases. The CDR3 has 13 residues. Germline CDR1 MNHEY, CDR2 SMNVEV (reference sequence). Written as DNA, the CDR3 is TGTGCCAGCAGTTTTCTAGGGAACTACGAGCAGTACTTC. It specifies CASSFLGNYEQYF.